One and the same sample provided the 32 T cell receptor beta chains below, sequenced in a study of T cell changes during pregnancy in multiple sclerosis. TCRdb's table, derived via immunoSEQ multiplex PCR, lists solely in-frame clones and lacks some. The repertoire consists of roughly 35,000 clones, with roughly 92% occurring once and the leading ten covering roughly 1.2%. The specimen sequenced was PBMCs (not recorded whether the cells were cultured). Source of these receptors: a female donor with multiple sclerosis, enrolled in a pregnancy study.

The V gene is TRBV11-2, the J gene TRBJ1-5; no definite D call. V lost 1 base to trimming and J lost 4 bases, with 5 bases between them. The CDR3 loop spans 13 amino acids. Germline CDR1 and CDR2: SGHAT and FQNNGV. CDR3 sequence: CASSLGSNQPQHF. The CDR3 coding sequence is TGTGCCAGCAGCTTAGGGTCGAATCAGCCCCAGCATTTT.

The chain joins TRBV27 to TRBJ2-1; 11 bases agree with TRBD2. V lost 5 bases, J lost 4 bases, and 10 bases stayed unmatched. Looked up from germline, CDR1 is MNHEY and CDR2 is SMNVEV (reference sequence). This CDR3 comprises 17 residues. The CDR3 bases are TGTGCCAGCAGTCCGCGCAAGACTAGCGGGGTTTACAATGAGCAGTTCTTC. Its protein is CASSPRKTSGVYNEQFF.

The gene calls are TRBV4-1 and TRBJ2-7; 8 bases line up with TRBD2. V was clipped by 5 bases and J by 3 bases; unmatched bases: 12. This CDR3 has 16 residues. Germline V gene data show CDR1 as MGHRA and CDR2 as YSYEKL. The CDR3 bases are TGCGCCAGCAGCAAGTGGTGGCGGGAGGCCCTCTACGAGCAGTACTTC. Protein sequence: CASSKWWREALYEQYF.

The rearrangement links TRBV27 to TRBJ2-7; TRBD1 matches at 8 bases. Germline assignment: CDR1 MNHEY and CDR2 SMNVEV (reference sequence). The CDR3 extends over 14 amino acids. Germline trimming cut 3 bases from V and 5 bases from J; bases unmatched to any gene: 6. The CDR3 nucleotides are TGTGCCAGCAGTTTCTCCTCAGGGGGCAACGAGCAGTACTTC. It specifies CASSFSSGGNEQYF.

This chain uses TRBV5-1 with TRBJ1-2; D gene uncertain. Germline V lookup: CDR1 SGHRS, CDR2 YFSETQ. Trimming removed 0 bases from V and 2 bases from J, with 11 bases in between. This CDR3 has 15 amino acids. CDR3 nucleotide sequence: TGCGCCAGCAGCTTGGTGCGGGTGGGAAACTATGGCTACACCTTC. Protein sequence: CASSLVRVGNYGYTF. Looking up the rest from reference TRBV5-1 and TRBJ1-2 gives the full variable domain: KAGVTQTPRYLIKTRGQQVTLSCSPISGHRSVSWYQQTPGQGLQFLFEYFSETQRNKGNFPGRFSGRQFSNSRSEMNVSTLELGDSALYLCASSLVRVGNYGYTFGSGTRLTVV.

The chain employs TRBV7-2 and TRBJ2-7, with D possibly TRBD2 on 6 matching bases. V gave up 0 bases and J gave up 7 bases, with 10 bases separating them. CDR3 length equals 13 residues. Germline CDR1 reads SGHTA; CDR2 reads FQGNSA. CDR3 amino acids: CASSLAGGTEQYF. In nucleotides, the CDR3 is TGTGCCAGCAGCTTAGCGGGGGGAACTGAGCAGTACTTC.

The sample holds one count of this clone. This chain joins TRBV29-1 and TRBJ1-1, with D unresolved. The CDR3 spans 13 residues. V lost 0 bases to trimming and J lost 11 bases, with 16 bases between them. Germline lookup yields CDR1 SQVTM and CDR2 ANQGSEA. The CDR3 region is CSVEEVWLTGAFF. In DNA form, the CDR3 reads TGCAGCGTTGAAGAAGTCTGGCTTACCGGTGCTTTCTTT. Together with reference TRBV29-1 and TRBJ1-1, the CDR3 gives the full variable domain: SAVISQKPSRDICQRGTSLTIQCQVDSQVTMMFWYRQQPGQSLTLIATANQGSEATYESGFVIDKFPISRPNLTFSTLTVSNMSPEDSSIYLCSVEEVWLTGAFFGQGTRLTVV.

CDR3 DNA: TGTGCCAGCAGTTTACTCGGTACCTACGAGCAGTACTTC. It translates to CASSLLGTYEQYF. This rearrangement joins TRBV27 to TRBJ2-7; D is uncertain. Germline loops: CDR1 MNHEY, CDR2 SMNVEV (reference sequence). The CDR3 spans 13 residues. Trimming left V 2 bases short and J 2 bases short, with 7 bases between.

The rearrangement uses TRBV7-9 and TRBJ1-4, with D possibly TRBD1 on 5 matching bases. This CDR3 region has 15 residues. The V end was cut by 5 bases, the J end by 7 bases, with 17 bases between. Germline V CDR1 and CDR2: SEHNR, FQNEAQ (reference sequence). The CDR3 coding sequence is TGTGCCAGCAGCACGACACAGGAGATCACTGAAAAACTGTTTTTT. Translated, it gives CASSTTQEITEKLFF.

The rearrangement uses TRBV18 and TRBJ1-1, with 8 bases lining up with TRBD1. This CDR3 comprises 14 residues. Germline V lookup: CDR1 KGHSH, CDR2 LQKENI. The V gene end was trimmed by 2 bases and the J gene end by 3 bases; junction bases not matched to a gene: 2. Here the CDR3 reads CASSPTDRDTEAFF. The CDR3, as DNA: TGTGCCAGCTCACCAACGGACAGGGACACTGAAGCTTTCTTT.

This chain uses TRBV5-1 with TRBJ2-4; the D gene is possibly TRBD1 (6 bases). V gave up 0 bases and J gave up 0 bases, with 10 bases separating them. Germline V gene data show CDR1 as SGHRS and CDR2 as YFSETQ. This CDR3 region has 16 residues. This chain's CDR3 is CASSLEGVLAKNIQYF. The CDR3 nucleotides are TGCGCCAGCAGCTTGGAGGGGGTCCTAGCCAAAAACATTCAGTACTTC. The full variable domain, completed using reference TRBV5-1 and TRBJ2-4, is KAGVTQTPRYLIKTRGQQVTLSCSPISGHRSVSWYQQTPGQGLQFLFEYFSETQRNKGNFPGRFSGRQFSNSRSEMNVSTLELGDSALYLCASSLEGVLAKNIQYFGAGTRLSVL.

This rearrangement joins TRBV18 to TRBJ1-4; TRBD1 is a possible D gene (6 bases). In germline, CDR1 is KGHSH, CDR2 LQKENI. Deletions cut 2 bases from V and 8 bases from J, with 24 bases between. The CDR3 runs 18 residues. The CDR3 coding sequence is TGTGCCAGCTCACCATATGAGATCGACTTGGGGGCTTGGGAAAAACTGTTTTTT. Amino acid sequence: CASSPYEIDLGAWEKLFF.

The rearrangement joins TRBV28 to TRBJ1-2, with a possible D match to TRBD1 (5 bases). The CDR3 totals 13 residues. The ends were cut back, 5 bases at V and 6 bases at J, with 13 bases in the middle. Germline CDR1 reads MDHEN; CDR2 reads SYDVKM. In nucleotides, the CDR3 is TGTGCCAGCAGTCCTTGGGGGGGAGATGGCTACACCTTC. Its translation: CASSPWGGDGYTF.

The V call is TRBV5-1, the J call TRBJ1-1, with D possibly being TRBD1 (5 bases). This CDR3 is built from 16 residues. Between the trimmed V and J ends, which lost 1 base and 0 bases, there was a span of 13 bases. From germline, CDR1 is SGHRS and CDR2 YFSETQ. The CDR3 loop reads CASSLLTREMNTEAFF. The CDR3, as DNA: TGCGCCAGCAGCTTGTTAACCAGGGAGATGAACACTGAAGCTTTCTTT.

This clone was counted a single time. The rearrangement joins TRBV4-3 to TRBJ2-7; D is unclear. V was shortened by 0 bases and J by 2 bases, with 14 bases between the two germline ends. The CDR3 covers 16 residues. CDR1 and CDR2 from the germline V gene are LGHNA and YSLEER. This CDR3 reads CASSQDLELDTYEQYF. The CDR3 DNA reads TGCGCCAGCAGCCAAGATTTAGAGTTAGACACCTACGAGCAGTACTTC.

The chain joins TRBV6-6 to TRBJ1-5; D unclear. Trimming shortened V by 4 bases and J by 7 bases, and 14 bases separated the two germline ends. CDR3 length: 14 amino acids. The germline gives CDR1 MNHNY, CDR2 SVGAGI (reference sequence). CDR3 sequence (DNA): TGTGCCAGCAGTTTACTGAGCGGGAACCAGCCCCAGCATTTT. Amino acids: CASSLLSGNQPQHF.

V gene TRBV10-3 combines with J gene TRBJ2-1, with 8 bases lining up with TRBD1. CDR3 length: 16 amino acids. Germline loops: CDR1 ENHRY, CDR2 SYGVKD. With 10 bases clipped from V and 0 bases from J, the junction kept 11 bases outside the gene matches. The CDR3 is CATHPSQGDSYNEQFF. The DNA for the CDR3 is TGTGCCACCCACCCCTCACAGGGGGACTCCTACAATGAGCAGTTCTTC.

This sequence joins TRBV5-6 and TRBJ1-1, with TRBD1 identical over 7 bases. This CDR3 has 17 amino acids. The V segment lost 3 bases and the J segment 0 bases; nucleotides outside the gene matches: 11. CDR1 SGHDT and CDR2 YYEEEE come from the germline V gene. CDR3 DNA: TGTGCCAGCAGCTGGGGTAGGGGACAGCGTATGAACACTGAAGCTTTCTTT. The encoded protein is CASSWGRGQRMNTEAFF.

V and J are TRBV28 and TRBJ2-1, with 7 bases fitting TRBD1. The trim removed 4 bases at V and 8 bases at J, leaving 14 bases unmatched. CDR1 MDHEN and CDR2 SYDVKM come from the germline V gene. There are 16 residues in the CDR3. In DNA form, the CDR3 reads TGTGCCAGCAGTTCCCCGCTGAACAGGGGCAGGGATGAGCAGTTCTTC. It codes for CASSSPLNRGRDEQFF.

V gene TRBV9 combines with J gene TRBJ2-3; D call uncertain. Per the germline V gene, CDR1 is SGDLS and CDR2 is YYNGEE. This CDR3 has 13 amino acids. The V gene lost 0 bases and the J gene lost 0 bases, with 2 bases spanning the gap. CDR3 protein: CASSVGSTDTQYF. CDR3 sequence (DNA): TGTGCCAGCAGCGTAGGCAGCACAGATACGCAGTATTTT.

This rearrangement joins TRBV5-1 to TRBJ1-2; D not resolved. CDR3 size: 14 residues. V was trimmed by 6 bases and J by 4 bases, leaving 16 bases between them. Germline loops: CDR1 SGHRS, CDR2 YFSETQ. This chain's CDR3 is CASTFDPFSYGYTF. CDR3 sequence (DNA): TGCGCCAGCACTTTCGATCCTTTTTCCTATGGCTACACCTTC.

This chain joins TRBV7-9 and TRBJ2-7, with D perhaps TRBD2 (6 bases). The CDR3 runs to 14 residues. Germline loops: CDR1 SEHNR, CDR2 FQNEAQ (reference sequence). Deletions cut 5 bases from V and 5 bases from J, with 16 bases between. CDR3 coding DNA: TGTGCCAGCAGCCCCGTCGGGGGTATGAACGAGCAGTACTTC. It specifies CASSPVGGMNEQYF.

The chain couples TRBV5-1 to TRBJ2-7; D not certain. This CDR3 contains 12 residues. Germline V gene data show CDR1 as SGHRS and CDR2 as YFSETQ. Trimming took off 2 bases at V and 0 bases at J, with 3 bases between the two ends. The CDR3 bases are TGCGCCAGCAGCTTCTCCTCCTACGAGCAGTACTTC. Translation gives CASSFSSYEQYF. Drawing the rest from reference TRBV5-1 and TRBJ2-7, the complete variable domain is KAGVTQTPRYLIKTRGQQVTLSCSPISGHRSVSWYQQTPGQGLQFLFEYFSETQRNKGNFPGRFSGRQFSNSRSEMNVSTLELGDSALYLCASSFSSYEQYFGPGTRLTVT.

The genes are TRBV7-7 and TRBJ2-1; 9 bases agree with TRBD2. The CDR3 consists of 16 residues. The V segment lost 1 base and the J segment 2 bases; nucleotides outside the gene matches: 3. Germline CDR1 and CDR2: SSHAT and FNYEAQ (reference sequence). The CDR3 DNA reads as TGTGCCAGCAGCTTAGGGGCGGGAGGGCCCTACAATGAGCAGTTCTTC. This sequence encodes CASSLGAGGPYNEQFF.

The chain employs TRBV29-1 and TRBJ1-2; no firm D call. The CDR3 spans 11 residues. V lost 3 bases, J lost 0 bases, and 2 bases lay in between. Per germline, CDR1 SQVTM and CDR2 ANQGSEA. The CDR3 DNA reads as TGCAGCGTTGAGGCTAACTATGGCTACACCTTC. Its protein is CSVEANYGYTF.

The rearrangement uses TRBV21-1 and TRBJ2-2. TRBV21-1 is annotated as a pseudogene. The CDR3 runs 16 residues. In DNA form, the CDR3 reads TGTGCCAGCAGCCATCCGGACCGCTCCCACACCGGGGAGCTGTTTTTT. Amino acid sequence: CASSHPDRSHTGELFF.

The gene calls are TRBV6-5 and TRBJ2-7; no firm D call. This CDR3 has 15 residues. Germline loops: CDR1 MNHEY, CDR2 SVGAGI. V lost 2 bases and J 0 bases, leaving 11 bases between the germline ends. The CDR3 nucleotides read TGTGCCAGCAGTTACAACCTAGATGGCTCCTACGAGCAGTACTTC. Residues: CASSYNLDGSYEQYF.

CDR3 in amino acids: CASSVAGELYNEQFF. CDR3 sequence (DNA): TGTGCCAGCAGCGTAGCGGGAGAGCTCTACAATGAGCAGTTCTTC. The chain couples TRBV9 to TRBJ2-1; D perhaps matches TRBD2 (6 bases). Per the germline V gene, CDR1 is SGDLS and CDR2 is YYNGEE. V was clipped by 0 bases and J by 3 bases, with 10 bases between them. The CDR3 extends over 15 amino acids.

J is TRBJ2-7 and V is TRBV30; 11 bases are shared with TRBD1. J lost 3 bases, V lost 6 bases, and 7 bases had no gene match. CDR3 length: 14 amino acids. The germline V gene encodes CDR1 GTSNPN and CDR2 SVGIG (reference sequence). The CDR3 here is CACPRTGGLYEQYF. CDR3 coding DNA: TGTGCCTGCCCCCGGACAGGGGGCCTCTACGAGCAGTACTTC. Variable domain in full (rest from reference TRBV30 and TRBJ2-7): SQTIHQWPATLVQPVGSPLSLECTVEGTSNPNLYWYRQAAGRGLQLLFYSVGIGQISSEVPQNLSASRPQDRQFILSSKKLLLSDSGFYLCACPRTGGLYEQYFGPGTRLTVT.

This chain connects TRBV7-2 to TRBJ1-1; D gene ambiguous. The ends were cut back, 5 bases at V and 0 bases at J, with 13 bases in the middle. The germline V gene encodes CDR1 SGHTA and CDR2 FQGNSA. The CDR3 is made up of 15 amino acids. The CDR3 coding sequence is TGTGCCAGCAGCCCCAGACTTGGTATGAACACTGAAGCTTTCTTT. Residues: CASSPRLGMNTEAFF.

This sequence joins TRBV28 and TRBJ2-7; maybe TRBD2 (5 bases). V was trimmed by 7 bases and J by 0 bases, leaving 16 bases between them. The CDR3 totals 15 residues. The V gene's germline CDR1 is MDHEN and CDR2 SYDVKM. CDR3 DNA sequence: TGTGCCAGCATTACCCCCTCGGGGAGCTCCTACGAGCAGTACTTC. It translates to CASITPSGSSYEQYF.

The chain carries TRBV7-8 and TRBJ2-7; D unresolved. The CDR3 contains 14 residues. Germline values: CDR1 SGHVS, CDR2 FQNEAQ. Deletions cut 1 base from V and 3 bases from J, with 10 bases between. The CDR3 coding sequence is TGTGCCAGCAGCTTAGAGGTGGGAAGCTACGAGCAGTACTTC. It yields the protein CASSLEVGSYEQYF. Full variable domain (rest looked up from reference TRBV7-8 and TRBJ2-7): GAGVSQSPRYKVAKRGQDVALRCDPISGHVSLFWYQQALGQGPEFLTYFQNEAQLDKSGLPSDRFFAERPEGSVSTLKIQRTQQEDSAVYLCASSLEVGSYEQYFGPGTRLTVT.